The rows below give T cell receptor beta chains drawn from one sample of a study of shared clonotypes between healthy human individuals. Clones were sequenced by immunoSEQ multiplex PCR, and TCRdb holds only the in-frame ones, with some missing. The data hold more than 1.2 million clones, with just under 99% observed a single time. Source material: naive CD4+ T cells sorted from blood. Receptors originate from a young man in good health. CDR3s include the opening cysteine and the closing phenylalanine or tryptophan. A D gene is named only where the DNA matches it firmly.

- TRBJ2-1 TRBV5-1 CASSLAGSRNEQFF
- TRBJ2-2 TRBV15 CATSRDPVGLTGELFF
TRBD2 TRBJ2-7 TRBV14 CASSQDALNLRERGFHYEQYF
- TRBJ2-5 TRBV10-1 CASRIQGWETQYF
TRBD2 TRBJ2-1 TRBV18 CASSPRREGSYNEQFF
- TRBJ1-4 TRBV18 CASSQYALGPSTNEKLFF
- TRBJ1-5 TRBV5-5 CASSLATEQPQHF
- TRBJ1-1 TRBV2 CASSFRVGPGANTEAFF
- TRBJ2-3 TRBV29-1 CSVVRGSTDTQYF
- TRBJ1-1 TRBV5-4 CASSLESGFEAFF
- TRBJ2-7 TRBV5-6 CASSFGRGVVYEQYF
- TRBJ2-5 TRBV5-4 CASSLWGETQYF
- TRBJ2-5 TRBV5-4 CASSLYRDSKYQETQYF
- TRBJ2-7 TRBV5-1 CASKVDSLSSYEQYF
- TRBJ2-5 TRBV11-1 CASSLALVSETQYF
TRBD2 TRBJ2-1 TRBV19 CASTPFISGASYNEQFF
- TRBJ2-3 TRBV25-1 CASSEPKAGRYTDTQYF
- TRBJ1-1 TRBV9 CASSVGVSLPTEAFF
- TRBJ2-2 TRBV6-1 CASSAPGTANTGELFF
- TRBJ1-1 TRBV28 CASIRDNTEAFF
- TRBJ2-7 TRBV5-1 CASSFGTPDYEQYF
- TRBJ2-7 TRBV5-6 CASSPNPGPLAEQYF
- TRBJ1-1 TRBV5-1 CASSFQENTEAFF
- TRBJ2-7 TRBV5-1 CASSLVSESYEQYF
TRBD2 TRBJ2-2 TRBV7-2 CASSLVGTSVTGELFF
- TRBJ2-2 TRBV5-1 CASSLAGLGTGELFF
- TRBJ1-5 TRBV6-9 CARINPRVQPQHF
- TRBJ2-3 TRBV2 CASTEWGPGTDTQYF
TRBD1 TRBJ1-2 TRBV5-1 CASSTDREALGYTF
TRBD1 TRBJ1-5 TRBV23-1 CASRPDRGYSNQPQHF
- TRBJ2-1 TRBV20-1 CSARAVNEQFF
TRBD2 TRBJ2-6 TRBV11-2 CASSSIRKREGPGANVLTF
- TRBJ2-7 TRBV11-2 CASSLMGGKAYEQYF
- TRBJ2-2 TRBV7-2 CASSRLSVQGVGELFF
- TRBJ1-1 TRBV28 CASRTAVNTEAFF
- TRBJ2-5 TRBV18 CASSFVEETQYF
- TRBJ2-1 TRBV11-3 CASSSGGLTYNEQFF
- TRBJ2-4 TRBV29-1 CSVRGRDGNIQYF
- TRBJ2-7 TRBV27 CASRTDSYEQYF
- TRBJ2-2 TRBV11-2 CASSLVGVATGELFF
- TRBJ2-5 TRBV7-9 CASSLPPPETQYF
- TRBJ2-5 TRBV7-9 CASSLALPRETQYF
TRBD2 TRBJ2-1 TRBV2 CASKTYPPGLALGEQFF
- TRBJ1-5 TRBV7-9 CASGPSNQPQHF
- TRBJ1-2 TRBV7-2 CASSFTLSGYTF
- TRBJ2-1 TRBV5-1 CASSPGNSDYNEQFF
- TRBJ2-7 TRBV6-5 CASSYQGSKYEQYF
- TRBJ2-7 TRBV28 CASSGPLGNYEQYF
TRBD2 TRBJ2-1 TRBV6-4 CASSDSYRASGRTNEQFF
TRBD1 TRBJ2-7 TRBV7-2 CASSPQTGALSYEQYF
- TRBJ2-1 TRBV19 CASSISSLPNNEQFF
TRBD1 TRBJ1-3 TRBV5-1 CASSHDRASGNTIYF